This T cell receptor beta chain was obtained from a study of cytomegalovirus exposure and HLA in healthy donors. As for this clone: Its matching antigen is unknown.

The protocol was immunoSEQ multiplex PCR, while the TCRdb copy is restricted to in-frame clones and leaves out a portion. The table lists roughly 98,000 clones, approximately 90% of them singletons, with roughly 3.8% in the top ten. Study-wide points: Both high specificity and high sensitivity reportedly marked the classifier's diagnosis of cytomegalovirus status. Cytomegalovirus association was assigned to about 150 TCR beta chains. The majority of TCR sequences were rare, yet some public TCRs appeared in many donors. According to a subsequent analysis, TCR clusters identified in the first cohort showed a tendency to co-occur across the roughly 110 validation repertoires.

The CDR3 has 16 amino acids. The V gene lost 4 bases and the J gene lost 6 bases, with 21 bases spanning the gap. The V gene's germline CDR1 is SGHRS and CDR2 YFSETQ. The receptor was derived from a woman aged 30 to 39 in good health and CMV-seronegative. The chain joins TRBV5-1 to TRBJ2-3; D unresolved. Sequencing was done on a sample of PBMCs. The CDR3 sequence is CASSPFPRMRSDTQYF. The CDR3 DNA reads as TGCGCCAGCAGCCCCTTCCCCAGAATGCGGTCGGATACGCAGTATTTT.